One T cell receptor (beta chain) is described in this entry. The target antigen is unknown. What was sequenced were expressed TCRB transcripts, since all of the isolated RNA had been reverse transcribed. Method: immunoSEQ multiplex PCR; TCRdb's copy keeps in-frame clones and lacks some. Of some 280,000 clones listed, around 15% are singletons. The data derive from a study of beta chain features in type 1 diabetes. Across the study: Cell yields, gender and age were similar in healthy donors and patients.

The CDR3 length is 16 residues. V lost 6 bases, J lost 4 bases, and 10 bases stayed unmatched. Germline assignment: CDR1 SNHLY and CDR2 FYNNEI. Study-level points and caveats: Type 1 diabetes patients had TCRB CDR3s that were shorter (moderately but significantly so) in all four CD4+ subsets. Comparison showed that naive, central memory and Treg TCRB repertoires appeared more similar among patients than among healthy donors.

The material sequenced was naive CD4+ T cells from blood. The source is a man aged 25 to 45 with type 1 diabetes. The J gene is TRBJ2-3, the V gene TRBV2; TRBD2 matches at 10 bases. CDR3 protein: CASRPPPGLAPDTQYF. DNA of the CDR3: TGTGCCAGCAGACCGCCTCCGGGACTAGCGCCAGATACGCAGTATTTT. Together with reference TRBV2 and TRBJ2-3, the CDR3 gives the full variable domain: EPEVTQTPSHQVTQMGQEVILRCVPISNHLYFYWYRQILGQKVEFLVSFYNNEISEKSEIFDDQFSVERPDGSNFTLKIRSTKLEDSAMYFCASRPPPGLAPDTQYFGPGTRLTVL.